What follows are 25 T cell receptor beta chains derived from one specimen sequenced in a study of metastatic and nonmetastatic thyroid tumors. TCRdb re-processed the PCR reads through MiXCR. The sample holds approximately 35,000 clones, about a fifth seen once. Thyroid surgery was preceded by no treatment in any patient. Sample: tumor tissue. All receptors derive from a male donor with papillary thyroid cancer or a benign thyroid nodule (not recorded which). Some clones in this sample may be carry-over from other donors' samples.

This clone has only a few counts. This sequence joins TRBV2 and TRBJ2-7, with 9 bases lining up with TRBD1. V lost 2 bases, J lost 5 bases, and 7 bases stayed unmatched. CDR1 is SNHLY, CDR2 FYNNEI, per germline. The CDR3 is 15 residues long. The CDR3 sequence is CASSEMEDRGDEQYF. The CDR3 bases are TGTGCCAGCAGTGAAATGGAGGACAGGGGTGACGAGCAGTACTTC.

This clone was seen once. The chain carries TRBV5-1 and TRBJ2-1; 12 bases match TRBD2. With 4 bases clipped from V and 7 bases from J, the junction kept 9 bases outside the gene matches. CDR3 size: 16 residues. The germline gives CDR1 SGHRS, CDR2 YFSETQ. The CDR3 is CASSTVPGLAGNEQFF. The CDR3 DNA reads TGCGCCAGCAGCACAGTACCTGGACTAGCGGGGAATGAGCAGTTCTTC.

The V gene is TRBV7-2, the J gene TRBJ1-1; the D is unclear. The V gene lost 0 bases and the J gene lost 1 base, with 12 bases spanning the gap. Germline V gene sequence: CDR1 SGHTA, CDR2 FQGNSA. This CDR3 has 16 amino acids. The CDR3 here is CASSLAGLGRNTEAFF. For the CDR3, the DNA is TGTGCCAGCAGCTTAGCCGGGCTGGGTCGGAACACTGAAGCTTTCTTT.

This clone was recorded only once. V and J are TRBV5-1 and TRBJ2-7, with D tentatively TRBD1 (6 bases). V was pared by 4 bases and J by 2 bases, with 16 bases between. The germline CDR1 and CDR2 sequences are SGHRS and YFSETQ. The CDR3 runs 15 residues. The CDR3 coding sequence is TGCGCCAGCAGCCCAACCCCAGGGGCCCCCTACGAGCAGTACTTC. Translation gives CASSPTPGAPYEQYF.

The chain joins TRBV30 to TRBJ2-7; D gene unclear. Germline V CDR1 and CDR2: GTSNPN, SVGIG (reference sequence). V was shortened by 0 bases and J by 3 bases, with 9 bases between the two germline ends. CDR3 length: 13 residues. The CDR3 DNA reads as TGTGCCTGGAGTGTGGCAGGCGGCTACGAGCAGTACTTC. Translated, it gives CAWSVAGGYEQYF.

The table lists this clone with many counts. The CDR3 sequence is CASSWRPSSGTGELFF. In DNA, the CDR3 is TGTGCCAGCAGCTGGAGACCATCCTCGGGCACCGGGGAGCTGTTTTTT. The chain links TRBV11-2 to TRBJ2-2, with D uncertain. Germline V lookup: CDR1 SGHAT, CDR2 FQNNGV. Trimming removed 4 bases from V and 4 bases from J, with 16 bases in between. This CDR3 has 16 residues.

The DNA for the CDR3 is TGCGCCAGCAGCTCGGCGGTCCCCGGGGAGCTGTTTTTT. It encodes CASSSAVPGELFF. The chain employs TRBV5-1 and TRBJ2-2, with D unclear. V was trimmed by 3 bases and J by 6 bases, leaving 9 bases between them. Germline CDR1 and CDR2: SGHRS and YFSETQ. This CDR3 is 13 amino acids long.

This chain connects TRBV28 to TRBJ1-2; tentatively, D is TRBD1 (5 bases). Germline V gene data show CDR1 as MDHEN and CDR2 as SYDVKM. The germline V and J ends were trimmed by 5 bases and 6 bases, with 13 bases remaining between them. CDR3 length: 13 residues. The CDR3 reads CASSTGPFHGYTF. CDR3 sequence (DNA): TGTGCCAGCAGTACAGGACCCTTCCATGGCTACACCTTC.

This clone came up many times. The chain recombines TRBV7-9 with TRBJ1-1, with D possibly matching TRBD1 (6 bases). V shed 5 bases and J shed 5 bases, with 18 bases lying between them. The CDR3 consists of 15 residues. The germline gives CDR1 SEHNR, CDR2 FQNEAQ (reference sequence). This CDR3 is CASSPTGGAGTEAFF. The CDR3 coding sequence is TGTGCCAGCAGCCCAACGGGGGGCGCAGGGACTGAAGCTTTCTTT.

The sample holds many counts of this clone. The chain employs TRBV3-1 and TRBJ2-3; no reliable D call. The J call may be in error: the DNA end matches TRBJ1-5 better. The CDR3 totals 20 residues. Germline-derived CDR1 and CDR2 are LGHDT and YNNKEL (reference sequence). The CDR3 protein is CASSPHPGGLTSGSTDTQHF. The CDR3 coding sequence is TGTGCCAGCAGCCCACATCCCGGCGGCCTGACTAGCGGGAGCACAGATACGCAGCATTTT.

This clone appeared many times. Different DNA sequences within this sample yield the same CDR3. This sequence joins TRBV20-1 and TRBJ1-1; unclear D gene. The CDR3 is 11 residues long. Germline lookup yields CDR1 DFQATT and CDR2 SNEGSKA (reference sequence). Trimming left V 3 bases short and J 0 bases short, with 2 bases between. For the CDR3, the DNA is TGCAGTGCTAGGGTGAACACTGAAGCTTTCTTT. Protein: CSARVNTEAFF.

This clone was seen many times. The chain combines TRBV11-2 with TRBJ2-7; 7 bases map to TRBD2. Germline values: CDR1 SGHAT, CDR2 FQNNGV. With V trimmed by 5 bases and J by 2 bases, 3 bases remained unmatched. The CDR3 runs to 13 residues. CDR3: CASSRGETYEQYF. In nucleotides, the CDR3 is TGTGCCAGCAGCCGGGGGGAGACCTACGAGCAGTACTTC.

This clone was seen a few times. Possible read error: a much larger clone is one base away. V usage is TRBV12-3 or TRBV12-4 and J usage is TRBJ2-2; D possibly corresponds to TRBD2 (6 bases). The CDR3 has 17 residues. The CDR3 here is CASSGTSSVMWTGELFF. The CDR3 DNA is TGTGCCAGCAGTGGTACTTCTAGCGTGATGTGGACCGGGGAGCTGTTCTTT.

In its sample, this clone was seen many times. V usage is TRBV20-1 and J usage is TRBJ1-6; D not certain. CDR1 and CDR2 (germline): DFQATT, SNEGSKA (reference sequence). V gave up 0 bases and J gave up 7 bases, with 19 bases separating them. The CDR3 runs to 17 residues. The CDR3 bases are TGCAGTGCTAGAGATCTCTTAGTGGGTGTTGGCAATTCACCCCTCCACTTT. This encodes CSARDLLVGVGNSPLHF.

This clone was recorded at least ten times. CDR3 nucleotide sequence: TGTGCCATCAGTGGGGGGGGACAGGGGGCAGGGGAGCAGTTCTTC. It encodes CAISGGGQGAGEQFF. This chain uses TRBV10-3 with TRBJ2-1; 12 bases fit TRBD1. The CDR3 is 15 amino acids. The germline V gene has CDR1 ENHRY and CDR2 SYGVKD. The ends lost 4 bases at V and 10 bases at J; junction bases unmatched: 8.

By its share, this clone is medium-sized. The J gene is TRBJ1-1, the V gene TRBV2; D is ambiguous. Trimming removed 4 bases from V and 0 bases from J, with 9 bases in between. Germline V gives CDR1 SNHLY, CDR2 FYNNEI. The CDR3 has 14 residues. The CDR3 DNA reads as TGTGCCAGCAGTGGCCGCAGCTTGAACACTGAAGCTTTCTTT. Protein sequence: CASSGRSLNTEAFF. Full variable domain (outside the CDR3, taken from reference TRBV2 and TRBJ1-1): EPEVTQTPSHQVTQMGQEVILRCVPISNHLYFYWYRQILGQKVEFLVSFYNNEISEKSEIFDDQFSVERPDGSNFTLKIRSTKLEDSAMYFCASSGRSLNTEAFFGQGTRLTVV.

This clone was seen many times. The CDR3 here is CAWSKLGAGGADTQYF. CDR3 DNA: TGTGCCTGGAGTAAGCTGGGAGCGGGAGGGGCAGATACGCAGTATTTT. The chain uses TRBV30 and TRBJ2-3; TRBD2 matches at 10 bases. Looked up from germline, CDR1 is GTSNPN and CDR2 is SVGIG (reference sequence). V trimming: 2 bases; J trimming: 4 bases; junction bases outside the gene matches: 9. CDR3 length: 16 residues.

This CDR3 is CASSLDTGGYGYTF. In DNA form, the CDR3 reads TGTGCCAGCAGCTTAGACACAGGGGGCTATGGCTACACCTTC. This rearrangement joins TRBV7-6 to TRBJ1-2, with TRBD1 identical over 8 bases. V shed 1 base, J shed 4 bases, and the junction held 2 bases outside the gene matches. The CDR3 sequence is 14 residues long. CDR1 and CDR2 from the germline V gene are SGHVS and FNYEAQ. The full variable domain, completed using reference TRBV7-6 and TRBJ1-2, is GAGVSQSPRYKVTKRGQDVALRCDPISGHVSLYWYRQALGQGPEFLTYFNYEAQQDKSGLPNDRFSAERPEGSISTLTIQRTEQRDSAMYRCASSLDTGGYGYTFGSGTRLTVV.

This clone was found a few times. This may be a read error, as it is one base from a much larger clone. The sample contains more than one DNA sequence encoding this CDR3. V usage is TRBV5-4 and J usage is TRBJ2-7, with D possibly matching TRBD1 (5 bases). Germline V CDR1 and CDR2: SGHNT, YYREEE (reference sequence). The CDR3 is 11 residues long. V shed 9 bases and J shed 7 bases, with 14 bases lying between them. Written as DNA, the CDR3 is TGTGCCACGAGTCAGGGTCGTGAGCAGTACTTC. Amino acid sequence: CATSQGREQYF.

About this clone itself: This may stem from a read error, because a much larger clone lies one nucleotide away. The chain is built from TRBV5-6 and TRBJ2-3; unclear D gene. V dropped 0 bases and J dropped 3 bases, with 14 bases sitting between them. Germline V gives CDR1 SGHDT, CDR2 YYEEEE. The CDR3 runs to 16 residues. CDR3 region: CASSLGVRFGTDTQYF. In nucleotides, the CDR3 is TGTGCCAGCAGCTTGGGTGTCAGGTTTGGGACAGATACGCAGTATTTT.

The rearrangement joins TRBV3-1 to TRBJ1-2; 7 bases are shared with TRBD1. Germline assignment: CDR1 LGHDT and CDR2 YNNKEL (reference sequence). V was clipped by 0 bases and J by 8 bases; unmatched bases: 6. This CDR3 has 14 amino acids. CDR3 loop: CASSQDRQGGGYTF. The CDR3 DNA follows: TGTGCCAGCAGCCAAGATCGACAGGGAGGAGGCTACACCTTC.

Relative to its sample, this clone is medium-sized. The rearrangement joins TRBV2 to TRBJ1-1; D gene unclear. Germline CDR1 and CDR2: SNHLY and FYNNEI. V was shortened by 7 bases and J by 1 base, with 13 bases between the two germline ends. There are 14 residues in the CDR3. The CDR3 nucleotides read TGTGCCAGCATCTATGGTTTCACGAACACTGAAGCTTTCTTT. The encoded protein is CASIYGFTNTEAFF.

By sample fraction, this clone is medium-sized. In nucleotides, the CDR3 is TGTGCCAGTAGTTCAACTAGCGGGAGGATCAATGAGCAGTTCTTC. This translates into CASSSTSGRINEQFF. This chain uses TRBV19 with TRBJ2-1; 12 nucleotides line up with TRBD2. Losses at the gene ends were 5 bases for V and 6 bases for J; bases not matched to a gene: 5. This CDR3 contains 15 residues. Germline V lookup: CDR1 LNHDA, CDR2 SQIVND (reference sequence). Looking up the rest from reference TRBV19 and TRBJ2-1 gives the full variable domain: DGGITQSPKYLFRKEGQNVTLSCEQNLNHDAMYWYRQDPGQGLRLIYYSQIVNDFQKGDIAEGYSVSREKKESFPLTVTSAQKNPTAFYLCASSSTSGRINEQFFGPGTRLTVL.

This clone was counted ten times or more. This chain connects TRBV11-2 to TRBJ2-2; maybe TRBD1 (6 bases). Per germline, CDR1 SGHAT and CDR2 FQNNGV. V lost 2 bases and J lost 5, with 9 bases in between. The CDR3 covers 14 residues. CDR3 amino acids: CASSLQGWTGELFF. For the CDR3, the DNA is TGTGCCAGCAGCTTACAGGGGTGGACCGGGGAGCTGTTTTTT.

This clone was picked up one time. The rearrangement joins TRBV20-1 to TRBJ1-6, with a tentative D call TRBD1 (6 bases). The V gene's germline CDR1 is DFQATT and CDR2 SNEGSKA (reference sequence). The CDR3 is made up of 15 amino acids. With 0 bases removed from V and 6 bases from J, the gap between germline ends came to 12 bases. The DNA of the CDR3 is TGCAGTGCTAGAGAACAGGGATTTGGTAATTCACCCCTCCACTTT. Encoded protein: CSAREQGFGNSPLHF.